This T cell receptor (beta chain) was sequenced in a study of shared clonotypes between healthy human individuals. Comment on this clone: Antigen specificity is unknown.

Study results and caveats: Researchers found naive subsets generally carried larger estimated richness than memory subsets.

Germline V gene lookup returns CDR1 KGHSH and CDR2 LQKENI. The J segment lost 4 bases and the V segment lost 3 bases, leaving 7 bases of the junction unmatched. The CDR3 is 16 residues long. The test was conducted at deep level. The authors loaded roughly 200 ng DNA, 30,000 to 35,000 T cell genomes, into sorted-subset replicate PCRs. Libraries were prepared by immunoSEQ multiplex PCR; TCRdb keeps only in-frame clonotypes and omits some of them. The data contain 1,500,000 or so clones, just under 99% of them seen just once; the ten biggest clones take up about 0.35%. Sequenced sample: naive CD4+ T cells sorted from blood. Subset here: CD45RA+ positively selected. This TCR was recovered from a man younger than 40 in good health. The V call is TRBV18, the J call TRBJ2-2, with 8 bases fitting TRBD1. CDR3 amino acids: CASSPGITGGTGELFF. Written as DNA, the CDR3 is TGTGCCAGCTCACCTGGGATTACAGGGGGCACCGGGGAGCTGTTTTTT. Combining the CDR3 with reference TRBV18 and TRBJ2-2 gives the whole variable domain NAGVMQNPRHLVRRRGQEARLRCSPMKGHSHVYWYRQLPEEGLKFMVYLQKENIIDESGMPKERFSAEFPKEGPSILRIQQVVRGDSAAYFCASSPGITGGTGELFFGEGSRLTVL.